One and the same sample provided the 4 T cell receptor beta chains below, sequenced in a study of blood T cell repertoires in COVID-19. TCRdb's table, derived via immunoSEQ multiplex PCR, lists solely in-frame clones and lacks some. The repertoire holds about 240,000 clones, 82% seen once, with approximately 4.5% in the top ten. The sample taken for sequencing was peripheral blood. All receptors derive from a woman in her 70s with acute or convalescent COVID-19.

Comments on this clone: Other nucleotide sequences from this sample produce the same CDR3. V usage is TRBV6-5 and J usage is TRBJ1-1; D perhaps matches TRBD1 (6 bases). Per the germline V gene, CDR1 is MNHEY and CDR2 is SVGAGI. V was shortened by 3 bases and J by 8 bases, with 10 bases between the two germline ends. The CDR3 loop spans 12 amino acids. The CDR3 DNA follows: TGTGCCAGCAGTTATAGTGGACAGGAAGCTTTCTTT. Its protein product is CASSYSGQEAFF.

The V gene is TRBV11-2, the J gene TRBJ1-1; tentative D call: TRBD1 (5 bases). Trimming took 2 bases from V and 3 from J, leaving 13 bases between them. The CDR3 covers 15 residues. Germline values: CDR1 SGHAT, CDR2 FQNNGV. DNA for the CDR3: TGTGCCAGCAGCTTATGGCAGGGTAAGGACACTGAAGCTTTCTTT. Protein: CASSLWQGKDTEAFF.

The chain recombines TRBV24-1 with TRBJ1-1; 11 positions agree with TRBD1. V trimming: 1 base; J trimming: 7 bases; junction bases outside the gene matches: 4. The CDR3 runs to 15 residues. Germline CDR1 is KGHDR and CDR2 is SFDVKD. The chain's CDR3 is CATSDFGQGAGEAFF. The CDR3 DNA sequence: TGTGCCACCAGTGATTTCGGACAGGGGGCCGGTGAAGCTTTCTTT.

The chain recombines TRBV7-9 with TRBJ1-2; TRBD1 aligns across 9 bases. CDR3 length: 16 residues. Germline loops: CDR1 SEHNR, CDR2 FQNEAQ (reference sequence). The junction had 5 bases not matched to a gene; V was cut back by 2 bases and J by 1 base. In DNA, the CDR3 is TGTGCCAGCAGCTTAAGACCGGGACAGGGTAACTATGGCTACACCTTC. Its translation is CASSLRPGQGNYGYTF.